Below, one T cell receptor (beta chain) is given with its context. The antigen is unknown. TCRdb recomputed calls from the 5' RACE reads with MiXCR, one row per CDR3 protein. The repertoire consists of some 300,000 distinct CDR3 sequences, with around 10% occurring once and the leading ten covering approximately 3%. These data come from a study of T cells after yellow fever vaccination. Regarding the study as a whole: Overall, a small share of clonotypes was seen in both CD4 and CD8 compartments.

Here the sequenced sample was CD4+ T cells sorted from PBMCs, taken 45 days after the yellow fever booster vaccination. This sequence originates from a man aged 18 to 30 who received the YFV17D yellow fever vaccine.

Written as DNA, the CDR3 is TGCGCCAGCAGCCAAGATGGTGGAGAGACCCAGTACTTC. Translation: CASSQDGGETQYF. The rearrangement links TRBV4-3 to TRBJ2-5; D is uncertain. Germline CDR1 is LGHNA and CDR2 is YSLEER. CDR3 length: 13 residues. Trimming stripped 0 bases from V and 4 bases from J, with 6 bases between.